The clone carrying this TCR beta chain was detected only a few times. CDR1 and CDR2 from the germline V gene are SGDLS and YYNGEE. V lost 4 bases, J lost 3 bases, and 8 bases stayed unmatched. This CDR3 spans 16 amino acids. The data originate from a study of blood T cell repertoires in COVID-19. Study as a whole: Samples came from the United States, Italy and Spain, spanning acute and convalescent COVID-19.

Data came from immunoSEQ multiplex PCR; TCRdb stores just in-frame clones and leaves some out. The repertoire holds 70,000 to 95,000 clones, roughly 80% seen once, with 10% to 15% in the top ten. Sample: peripheral blood. This receptor was taken from a human donor in a cohort sampled during active COVID-19. The genes are TRBV9 and TRBJ1-3; 9 bases align to TRBD1. CDR3 bases: TGTGCCAGCAGCACGACGACAGGGGGTTATGGAAACACCATATATTTT. Its protein product is CASSTTTGGYGNTIYF. The entire variable domain, with the rest obtained from reference TRBV9 and TRBJ1-3, is as follows: DSGVTQTPKHLITATGQRVTLRCSPRSGDLSVYWYQQSLDQGLQFLIQYYNGEERAKGNILERFSAQQFPDLHSELNLSSLELGDSALYFCASSTTTGGYGNTIYFGEGSWLTVV.